The 26 T cell receptor beta chains listed next were all sequenced from one sample in a study of CD8+ T cells in alopecia areata. The treatment is: oral pan-JAK inhibitor, 5-10 mg twice daily. Extraction and reverse transcription of RNA yielded cDNA as the sequencing template. The data were produced by immunoSEQ multiplex PCR, yet TCRdb's version contains in-frame clones alone and is incomplete. The sample lists 90,000 to 150,000 clones; roughly 50% were seen once. The sample here was CD8+ T cells sorted from blood, taken at week 4, from a patient treated with tofacitinib. These receptor sequences come from a human donor with alopecia areata.

V and J are TRBV9 and TRBJ2-3, with TRBD2 identical over 7 bases. This CDR3 region has 12 residues. CDR1 is SGDLS and CDR2 is YYNGEE in the germline V gene. Unmatched junction bases numbered 1, after V lost 3 bases and J lost 6 bases. The DNA of the CDR3 is TGTGCCAGCAGCGCCGGGGGGGATACGCAGTATTTT. Translated, it gives CASSAGGDTQYF.

The rearrangement uses TRBV30 and TRBJ2-1, with D tentatively TRBD2 (5 bases). The CDR3 sequence is 14 residues long. From germline, CDR1 is GTSNPN and CDR2 SVGIG (reference sequence). Trimming cost V 4 bases and J 0 bases, with 10 bases left between them. In nucleotides, the CDR3 is TGTGCCTGGACGGCGGGTAGCTCCTACAATGAGCAGTTCTTC. Its protein product is CAWTAGSSYNEQFF.

This clone was seen a few times. The chain carries TRBV25-1 and TRBJ2-7; D gene unclear. Deletions cut 5 bases from V and 3 bases from J, with 11 bases between. The germline gives CDR1 MGHDK, CDR2 SYGVNS. There are 13 residues in the CDR3. DNA for the CDR3: TGTGCCAGCAGTCTGGTCGGCAGCTACGAGCAGTACTTC. It yields the protein CASSLVGSYEQYF.

The rearrangement joins TRBV29-1 to TRBJ2-7; 7 positions agree with TRBD1. The germline CDR1 and CDR2 sequences are SQVTM and ANQGSEA. Trimming removed 1 base from V and 4 bases from J; junction bases left unmatched: 7. The CDR3 totals 14 residues. Here the CDR3 reads CSVEVGTVGYEQYF. The CDR3 coding sequence is TGCAGCGTTGAAGTTGGGACAGTTGGATACGAGCAGTACTTC.

The chain has TRBV12-5 and TRBJ1-5; a weak D match, TRBD1 (5 bases). V dropped 0 bases and J dropped 4 bases, with 10 bases sitting between them. Germline V gene data show CDR1 as LGHNT and CDR2 as FRNRAP. This CDR3 region has 15 residues. The CDR3 DNA is TGTGCTAGTGGTTTGGTAGGACATGCAAATCAGCCCCAGCATTTT. It codes for CASGLVGHANQPQHF.

The chain combines TRBV21-1 with TRBJ1-5; the DNA was not used to check the table's D call, TRBD1. TRBV21-1 is shown as a pseudogene. The CDR3 extends over 15 amino acids. CDR3 nucleotides: TGTGCCAGCAGCAAAGTGCAGGCTATCAATCAGCCCCAGCATTTT. It codes for CASSKVQAINQPQHF.

The rearrangement joins TRBV27 to TRBJ2-7, with D uncertain. The V gene's germline CDR1 is MNHEY and CDR2 SMNVEV (reference sequence). The CDR3 is made up of 13 amino acids. V gave up 0 bases and J gave up 5 bases, with 8 bases separating them. This CDR3 reads CASSLSARNEQYF. The CDR3 nucleotides read TGTGCCAGCAGTTTATCGGCCAGAAACGAGCAGTACTTC.

The chain combines TRBV5-6 with TRBJ2-5, with a tentative D call TRBD1 (6 bases). Germline CDR1 and CDR2: SGHDT and YYEEEE. The CDR3 extends over 14 amino acids. With 0 bases removed from V and 5 bases from J, the gap between germline ends came to 11 bases. The CDR3 region is CASSLAGAWETQYF. The CDR3 region has the DNA TGTGCCAGCAGCTTGGCAGGGGCCTGGGAGACCCAGTACTTC.

V and J are TRBV28 and TRBJ2-1; D uncertain. Germline CDR1 MDHEN, CDR2 SYDVKM. CDR3 size: 13 residues. Trimming cost V 5 bases and J 4 bases, with 9 bases left between them. The CDR3 spells CASSPRLYNEQFF. DNA of the CDR3: TGTGCCAGCAGTCCGCGGCTGTACAATGAGCAGTTCTTC. Supplemented by reference TRBV28 and TRBJ2-1, the full variable domain reads DVKVTQSSRYLVKRTGEKVFLECVQDMDHENMFWYRQDPGLGLRLIYFSYDVKMKEKGDIPEGYSVSREKKERFSLILESASTNQTSMYLCASSPRLYNEQFFGPGTRLTVL.

V is TRBV29-1 and J is TRBJ2-5; 7 bases are shared with TRBD2. This CDR3 region has 13 residues. Trimming removed 7 bases from V and 4 bases from J; junction bases left unmatched: 9. The V gene's germline CDR1 is SQVTM and CDR2 ANQGSEA. The CDR3 protein is CSDRLGGSETQYF. For the CDR3, the DNA is TGCAGCGACCGGTTGGGGGGGTCAGAGACCCAGTACTTC.

The chain is built from TRBV7-9 and TRBJ1-2; TRBD1 aligns across 9 bases. V gave up 1 base and J gave up 6 bases; unmatched junction bases: 0. There are 13 residues in the CDR3. CDR1 and CDR2 from the germline V gene are SEHNR and FQNEAQ (reference sequence). CDR3 sequence reads: CASSLGTGDGYTF. The CDR3, as DNA: TGTGCCAGCAGCTTAGGGACAGGGGATGGCTACACCTTC.

This rearrangement joins TRBV19 to TRBJ2-3, with D uncertain. Germline CDR1 and CDR2: LNHDA and SQIVND (reference sequence). CDR3 length equals 11 residues. Trimming took off 5 bases at V and 6 bases at J, with 6 bases between the two ends. CDR3 sequence: CASSFVDTQYF. DNA of the CDR3: TGTGCCAGTAGTTTTGTGGATACGCAGTATTTT.

The V and J genes are TRBV23-1 and TRBJ1-1; 9 bases map to TRBD1. TRBV23-1 is sorted into the ORF group, with uncertain function. The V and J ends lost 3 bases and 5 bases, in that order; junction bases with no gene match: 7. The CDR3 sequence is 15 residues long. CDR3 sequence reads: CASSHLTGGKTEAFF. CDR3 in DNA: TGCGCCAGCAGTCATTTGACAGGGGGGAAAACTGAAGCTTTCTTT.

The rearrangement joins TRBV29-1 to TRBJ1-1; D is unclear. This CDR3 contains 11 residues. Per germline, CDR1 SQVTM and CDR2 ANQGSEA. V dropped 8 bases and J dropped 10 bases, with 17 bases sitting between them. CDR3 DNA: TGCAGCTATCGACTGGCTTTGGGAGCTTTCTTT. This encodes CSYRLALGAFF.

In this sample, this clone turned up a few times. The rearrangement uses TRBV30 and TRBJ1-2; D is ambiguous. This CDR3 is built from 11 residues. V lost 3 bases to trimming and J lost 8 bases, with 10 bases between them. Per germline, CDR1 GTSNPN and CDR2 SVGIG (reference sequence). The CDR3 DNA reads TGTGCCTGGAGAACGGGAGGGGGCTACACCTTC. Translation: CAWRTGGGYTF.

The chain links TRBV14 to TRBJ2-5; D possibly corresponds to TRBD1 (6 bases). CDR3 length equals 15 residues. CDR1 is SGHDN and CDR2 is FVKESK in the germline V gene. V lost 3 bases, J lost 5 bases, and 16 bases lay in between. CDR3 DNA: TGTGCCAGCAGCCAGTTTGTGGGCGGACAGGAGACCCAGTACTTC. Its translation: CASSQFVGGQETQYF.

The rearrangement uses TRBV7-9 and TRBJ2-7, with D uncertain. V lost 3 bases to trimming and J lost 7 bases, with 16 bases between them. The CDR3 loop spans 14 amino acids. CDR1 and CDR2 (germline): SEHNR, FQNEAQ (reference sequence). CDR3 in amino acids: CASSFPAAPEEQYF. CDR3 nucleotide sequence: TGTGCCAGCAGCTTCCCGGCGGCCCCGGAGGAGCAGTACTTC.

V gene TRBV29-1 combines with J gene TRBJ2-7, with D possibly matching TRBD1 (6 bases). The length of the CDR3 is 14 residues. Per the germline V gene, CDR1 is SQVTM and CDR2 is ANQGSEA. V gave up 1 base and J gave up 2 bases, with 12 bases separating them. The CDR3 sequence: CSVEGTEETYEQYF. The CDR3 region has the DNA TGCAGCGTTGAAGGGACAGAAGAAACCTACGAGCAGTACTTC.

This chain uses TRBV15 with TRBJ1-4, with D hard to call. Trimming pared 9 bases from V and 8 bases from J, leaving 22 bases between. Germline V gene lookup returns CDR1 LNHNV and CDR2 YYDKDF (reference sequence). The CDR3 length is 15 residues. In DNA form, the CDR3 reads TGTGCCACGAGATTGGTGATGGCAGAAGGGGAAAAACTGTTTTTT. Encoded protein: CATRLVMAEGEKLFF.

The V and J genes are TRBV7-9 and TRBJ2-5; D remains ambiguous. Trimming cost V 5 bases and J 4 bases, with 11 bases left between them. Looked up from germline, CDR1 is SEHNR and CDR2 is FQNEAQ (reference sequence). The CDR3 has 13 residues. CDR3 region: CASSLWNRETQYF. The CDR3 region has the DNA TGTGCCAGCAGCCTATGGAACAGAGAGACCCAGTACTTC.

The rearrangement links TRBV4-1 to TRBJ2-5, with D maybe TRBD2 (5 bases). V dropped 5 bases and J dropped 2 bases, with 9 bases sitting between them. The V gene's germline CDR1 is MGHRA and CDR2 YSYEKL. This CDR3 is 13 amino acids long. The CDR3 is CASSSRDQETQYF. CDR3 coding DNA: TGCGCCAGCAGCTCCCGGGATCAAGAGACCCAGTACTTC.

The J gene is TRBJ2-3, the V gene TRBV4-1; D is unresolved. The V and J ends lost 2 bases and 2 bases respectively, with 5 bases between them. CDR1 and CDR2 from the germline V gene are MGHRA and YSYEKL. There are 13 residues in the CDR3. CDR3 DNA: TGCGCCAGCAGCCAATCGGACACAGATACGCAGTATTTT. It translates to CASSQSDTDTQYF.

V is TRBV5-4 and J is TRBJ2-1; D not certain. V was cut by 0 bases and J by 6 bases, with 4 bases left in between. Germline CDR1 reads SGHNT; CDR2 reads YYREEE (reference sequence). CDR3 length: 12 amino acids. The CDR3, as DNA: TGTGCCAGCAGCTTGGCCCGCAATGAGCAGTTCTTC. It is translated as CASSLARNEQFF.

The chain employs TRBV4-1 and TRBJ2-7, with a tentative D call TRBD1 (5 bases). V was trimmed by 2 bases and J by 2 bases, leaving 10 bases between them. The CDR3 runs 14 residues. Germline loops: CDR1 MGHRA, CDR2 YSYEKL. CDR3 in amino acids: CASSQQGNAYEQYF. CDR3 nucleotide sequence: TGCGCCAGCAGCCAACAGGGAAATGCCTACGAGCAGTACTTC.

This clone was picked up a small number of times. The chain employs TRBV13 and TRBJ2-7, with TRBD1 as a possible D gene (5 bases). There are 14 residues in the CDR3. Trimming took off 4 bases at V and 3 bases at J, with 13 bases between the two ends. Germline values: CDR1 PRHDT, CDR2 FYEKMQ (reference sequence). The CDR3 region is CASSSPTVYYEQYF. CDR3 in DNA: TGTGCCAGCAGCTCGCCGACAGTCTACTACGAGCAGTACTTC.

This chain links TRBV29-1 with TRBJ1-1; no firm D call. In germline, CDR1 is SQVTM, CDR2 ANQGSEA. The V end lost 8 bases, the J end lost 3 bases, and 28 bases lay between the germline ends. The CDR3 extends over 17 amino acids. The DNA for the CDR3 is TGCAGCCTAAGAAGCCGGGAGACAAACGGATGGGACACTGAAGCTTTCTTT. The encoded protein is CSLRSRETNGWDTEAFF.